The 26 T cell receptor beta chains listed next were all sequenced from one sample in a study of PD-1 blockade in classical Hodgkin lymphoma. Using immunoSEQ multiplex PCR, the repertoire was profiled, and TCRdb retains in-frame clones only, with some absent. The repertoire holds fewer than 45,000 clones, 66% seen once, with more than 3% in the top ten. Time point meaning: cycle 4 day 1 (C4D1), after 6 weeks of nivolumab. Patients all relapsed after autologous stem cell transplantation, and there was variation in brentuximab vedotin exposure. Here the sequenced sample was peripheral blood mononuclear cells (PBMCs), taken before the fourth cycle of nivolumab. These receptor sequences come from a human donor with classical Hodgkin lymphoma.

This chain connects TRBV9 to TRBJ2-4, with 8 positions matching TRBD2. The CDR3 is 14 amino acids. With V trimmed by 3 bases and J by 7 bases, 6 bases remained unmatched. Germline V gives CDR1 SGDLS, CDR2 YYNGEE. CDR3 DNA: TGTGCCAGCAGCGCCGCGGGGGGTTTTAACATTCAGTACTTC. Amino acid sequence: CASSAAGGFNIQYF.

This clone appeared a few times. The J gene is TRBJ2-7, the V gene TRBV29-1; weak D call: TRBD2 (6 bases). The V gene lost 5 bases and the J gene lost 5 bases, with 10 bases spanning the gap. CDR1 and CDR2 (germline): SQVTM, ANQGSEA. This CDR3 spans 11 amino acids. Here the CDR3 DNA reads TGCAGCGTTTGGGACTTGGACGAGCAGTACTTC. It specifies CSVWDLDEQYF.

Written as DNA, the CDR3 is TGCGCCAGCAGAAGGGACAGGGAGGAAACCTACGAGCAGTACTTC. Encoded protein: CASRRDREETYEQYF. V usage is TRBV10-2 and J usage is TRBJ2-7, with 9 bases fitting TRBD1. Trimming at V came to 6 bases and at J to 2 bases, leaving 8 bases not matched to a gene. CDR1 WSHSY and CDR2 SAAADI come from the germline V gene. The CDR3 is 15 amino acids.

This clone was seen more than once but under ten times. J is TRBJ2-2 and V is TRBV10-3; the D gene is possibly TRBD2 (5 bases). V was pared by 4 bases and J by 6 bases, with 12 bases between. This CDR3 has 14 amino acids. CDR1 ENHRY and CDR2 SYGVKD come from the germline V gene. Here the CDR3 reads CAISVLGEAGELFF. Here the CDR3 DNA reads TGTGCCATCAGTGTCCTCGGGGAAGCCGGGGAGCTGTTTTTT.

The CDR3 loop reads CASSGQGGYTF. In DNA form, the CDR3 reads TGTGCCAGCAGCGGACAGGGTGGCTACACCTTC. The chain uses TRBV6-4 and TRBJ1-2; TRBD1 matches 8 bases. The CDR3 consists of 11 residues. After removal of 6 bases from V and 7 bases from J, the junction contained 1 base not matched to a gene. Germline V CDR1 and CDR2: MRHNA, SNTAGT.

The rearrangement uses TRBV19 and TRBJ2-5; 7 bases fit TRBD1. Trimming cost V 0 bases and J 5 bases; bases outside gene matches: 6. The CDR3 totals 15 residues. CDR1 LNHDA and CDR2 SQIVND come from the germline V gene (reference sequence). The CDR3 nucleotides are TGTGCCAGTAGTATAGAGAGGGGGCCGTTGGAGACCCAGTACTTC. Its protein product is CASSIERGPLETQYF.

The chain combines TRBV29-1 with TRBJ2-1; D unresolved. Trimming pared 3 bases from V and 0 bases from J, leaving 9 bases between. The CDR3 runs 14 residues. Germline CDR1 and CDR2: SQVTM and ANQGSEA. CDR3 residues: CSVEPGLSYNEQFF. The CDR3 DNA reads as TGCAGCGTTGAGCCGGGCCTCTCCTACAATGAGCAGTTCTTC.

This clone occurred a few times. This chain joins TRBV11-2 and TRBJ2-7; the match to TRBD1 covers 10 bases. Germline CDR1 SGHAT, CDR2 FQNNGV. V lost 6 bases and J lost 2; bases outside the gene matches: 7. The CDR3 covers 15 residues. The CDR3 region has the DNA TGTGCCAGCAGTTCGGACAGGGGGGGAGCCTACGAGCAGTACTTC. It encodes CASSSDRGGAYEQYF. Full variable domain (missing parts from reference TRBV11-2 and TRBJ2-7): EAGVAQSPRYKIIEKRQSVAFWCNPISGHATLYWYQQILGQGPKLLIQFQNNGVVDDSQLPKDRFSAERLKGVDSTLKIQPAKLEDSAVYLCASSSDRGGAYEQYFGPGTRLTVT.

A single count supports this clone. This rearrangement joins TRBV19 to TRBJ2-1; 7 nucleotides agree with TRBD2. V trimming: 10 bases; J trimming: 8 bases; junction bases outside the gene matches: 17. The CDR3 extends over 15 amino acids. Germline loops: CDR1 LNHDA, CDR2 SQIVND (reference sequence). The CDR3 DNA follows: TGTGCCACCCGCAAGCGGGGCAACACAATCTATGAGCAGTTCTTC. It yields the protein CATRKRGNTIYEQFF. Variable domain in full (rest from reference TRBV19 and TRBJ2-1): DGGITQSPKYLFRKEGQNVTLSCEQNLNHDAMYWYRQDPGQGLRLIYYSQIVNDFQKGDIAEGYSVSREKKESFPLTVTSAQKNPTAFYLCATRKRGNTIYEQFFGPGTRLTVL.

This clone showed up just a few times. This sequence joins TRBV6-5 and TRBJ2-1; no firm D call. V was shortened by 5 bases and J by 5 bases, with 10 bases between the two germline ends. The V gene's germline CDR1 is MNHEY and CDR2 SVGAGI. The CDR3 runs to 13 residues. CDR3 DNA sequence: TGTGCCAGCAGTCCGGACGCTGACAATGAGCAGTTCTTC. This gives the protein CASSPDADNEQFF.

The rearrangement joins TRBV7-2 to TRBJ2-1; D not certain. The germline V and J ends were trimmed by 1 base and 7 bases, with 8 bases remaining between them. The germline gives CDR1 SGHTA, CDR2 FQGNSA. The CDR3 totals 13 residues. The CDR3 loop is CASSLGPENEQFF. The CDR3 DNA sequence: TGTGCCAGCAGCTTAGGACCGGAAAATGAGCAGTTCTTC.

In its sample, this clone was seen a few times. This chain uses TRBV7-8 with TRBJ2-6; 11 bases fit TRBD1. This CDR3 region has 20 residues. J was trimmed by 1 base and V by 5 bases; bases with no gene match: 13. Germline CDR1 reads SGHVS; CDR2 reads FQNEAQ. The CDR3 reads CASSPTTPRDRGSGANVLTF. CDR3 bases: TGTGCCAGCAGCCCCACAACACCCCGGGACAGGGGGTCTGGGGCCAACGTCCTGACTTTC.

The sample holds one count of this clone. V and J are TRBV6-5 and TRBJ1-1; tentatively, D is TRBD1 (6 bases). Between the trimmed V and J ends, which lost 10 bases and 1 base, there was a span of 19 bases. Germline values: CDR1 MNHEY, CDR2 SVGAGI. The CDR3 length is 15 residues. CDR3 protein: CATRGSPAENTEAFF. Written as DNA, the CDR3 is TGTGCCACGAGGGGGTCCCCCGCTGAGAACACTGAAGCTTTCTTT.

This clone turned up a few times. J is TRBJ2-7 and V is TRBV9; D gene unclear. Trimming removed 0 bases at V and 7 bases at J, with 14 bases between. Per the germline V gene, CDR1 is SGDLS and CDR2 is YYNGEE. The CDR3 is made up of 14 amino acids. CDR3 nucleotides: TGTGCCAGCAGCGTAGGTTCCAGCCCGCGGGAGCAGTACTTC. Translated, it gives CASSVGSSPREQYF.

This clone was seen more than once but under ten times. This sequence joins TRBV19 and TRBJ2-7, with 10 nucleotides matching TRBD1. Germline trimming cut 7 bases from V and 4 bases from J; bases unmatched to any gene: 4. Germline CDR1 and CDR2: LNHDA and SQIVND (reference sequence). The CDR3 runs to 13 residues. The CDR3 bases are TGTGCCAGTACGGGACAGGGGCTTTACGAGCAGTACTTC. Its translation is CASTGQGLYEQYF.

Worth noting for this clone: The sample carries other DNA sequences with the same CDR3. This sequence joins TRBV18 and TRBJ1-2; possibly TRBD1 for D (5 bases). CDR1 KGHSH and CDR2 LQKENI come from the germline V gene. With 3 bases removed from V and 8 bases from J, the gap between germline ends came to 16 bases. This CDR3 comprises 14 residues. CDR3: CASSPDRGRDGYTF. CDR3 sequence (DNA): TGTGCCAGCTCACCCGACCGAGGACGGGACGGCTACACCTTC.

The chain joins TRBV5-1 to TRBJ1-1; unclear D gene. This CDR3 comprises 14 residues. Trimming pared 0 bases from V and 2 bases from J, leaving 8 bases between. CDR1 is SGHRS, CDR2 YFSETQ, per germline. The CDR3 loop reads CASSLDPGNTEAFF. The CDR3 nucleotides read TGCGCCAGCAGCTTGGATCCGGGAAACACTGAAGCTTTCTTT.

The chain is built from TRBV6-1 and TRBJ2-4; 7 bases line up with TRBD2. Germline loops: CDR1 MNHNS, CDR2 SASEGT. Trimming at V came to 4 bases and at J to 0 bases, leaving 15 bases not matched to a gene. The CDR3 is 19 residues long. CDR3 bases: TGTGCCAGCAGTGGGGTAGCGGGTTTGGAAACTATAGCCAAAAACATTCAGTACTTC. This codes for CASSGVAGLETIAKNIQYF.

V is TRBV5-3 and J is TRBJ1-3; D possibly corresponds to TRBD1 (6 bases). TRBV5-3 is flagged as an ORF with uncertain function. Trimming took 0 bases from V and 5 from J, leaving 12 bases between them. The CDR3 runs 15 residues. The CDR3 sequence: CARSLVGRGRNTIYF. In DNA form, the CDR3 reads TGTGCCAGAAGCTTGGTTGGCAGGGGACGAAACACCATATATTTT.

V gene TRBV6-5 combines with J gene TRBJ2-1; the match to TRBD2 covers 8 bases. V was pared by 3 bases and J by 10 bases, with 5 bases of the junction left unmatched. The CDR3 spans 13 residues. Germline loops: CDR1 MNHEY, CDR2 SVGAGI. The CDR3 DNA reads TGTGCCAGCAGTTATAGCGGGGTCACCGAGCAGTTCTTC. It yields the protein CASSYSGVTEQFF.

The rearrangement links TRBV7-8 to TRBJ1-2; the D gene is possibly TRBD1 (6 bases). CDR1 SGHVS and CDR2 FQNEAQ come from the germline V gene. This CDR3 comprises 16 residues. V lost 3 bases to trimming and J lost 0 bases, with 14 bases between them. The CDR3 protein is CASSFTTGGSNYGYTF. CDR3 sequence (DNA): TGTGCCAGCAGCTTCACGACGGGGGGCTCTAACTATGGCTACACCTTC.

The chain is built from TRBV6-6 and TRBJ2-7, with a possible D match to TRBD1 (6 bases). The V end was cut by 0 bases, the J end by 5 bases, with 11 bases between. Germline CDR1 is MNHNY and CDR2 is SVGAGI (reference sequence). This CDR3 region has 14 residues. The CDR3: CASSYSAQGNEQYF. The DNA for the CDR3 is TGTGCCAGCAGTTACTCGGCTCAGGGGAACGAGCAGTACTTC.

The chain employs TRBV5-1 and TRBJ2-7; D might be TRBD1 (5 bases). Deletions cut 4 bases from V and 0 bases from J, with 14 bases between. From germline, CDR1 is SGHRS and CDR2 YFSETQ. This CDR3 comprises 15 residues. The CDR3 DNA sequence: TGCGCCAGCAGCCCGAGTGGGGCTAACTCCTACGAGCAGTACTTC. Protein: CASSPSGANSYEQYF.

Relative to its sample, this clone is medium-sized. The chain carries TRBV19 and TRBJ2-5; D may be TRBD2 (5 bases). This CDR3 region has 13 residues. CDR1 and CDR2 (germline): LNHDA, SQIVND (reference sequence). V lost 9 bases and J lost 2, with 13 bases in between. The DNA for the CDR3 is TGTGCCAGCGGGAAGAGGGTGCAAGAGACCCAGTACTTC. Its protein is CASGKRVQETQYF. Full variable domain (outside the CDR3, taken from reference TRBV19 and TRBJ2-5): DGGITQSPKYLFRKEGQNVTLSCEQNLNHDAMYWYRQDPGQGLRLIYYSQIVNDFQKGDIAEGYSVSREKKESFPLTVTSAQKNPTAFYLCASGKRVQETQYFGPGTRLLVL.

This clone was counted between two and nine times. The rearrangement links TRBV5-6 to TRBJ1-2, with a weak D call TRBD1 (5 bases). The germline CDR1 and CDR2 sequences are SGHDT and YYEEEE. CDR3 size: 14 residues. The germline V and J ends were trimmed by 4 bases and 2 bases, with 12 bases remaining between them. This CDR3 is CASSVRGGNYGYTF. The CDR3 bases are TGTGCCAGCAGCGTCCGTGGGGGAAACTATGGCTACACCTTC.

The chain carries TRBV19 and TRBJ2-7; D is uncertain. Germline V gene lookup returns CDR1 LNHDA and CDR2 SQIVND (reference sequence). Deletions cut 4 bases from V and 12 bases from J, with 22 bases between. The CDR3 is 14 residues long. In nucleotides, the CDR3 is TGTGCCAGTAGTAGGGCCGGGCAGACGATGGCAGTGTACTTC. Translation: CASSRAGQTMAVYF.